This T cell receptor (beta chain) was recovered during a study of blood T cells in healthy people across ages. Study-level points and caveats: In older individuals, TCR beta diversity per million T cells was lower, falling roughly linearly with age.

CDR1 is SGHTA, CDR2 FQGNSA, per germline. This CDR3 is built from 15 residues. With 0 bases removed from V and 7 bases from J, the gap between germline ends came to 16 bases. Whenever a sample was processed, at least 7 million PBMCs were isolated. A second PCR of 7 to 11 cycles used a sample-barcoded 5' primer and a J-beta primer mix. With 12 random nucleotides, a template-switch adaptor tagged each individual cDNA molecule. Using its own MiXCR run on the 5' RACE reads, TCRdb lists one record per CDR3 protein. The sample has roughly 790,000 distinct CDR3 sequences; around 40% are singletons. Concerning this clonotype itself: As yet, its antigen is unknown.

The chain carries TRBV7-2 and TRBJ2-7, with unresolved D. The source of this sequence is a woman aged 55-70 years in good health. Sequencing was performed on blood. The CDR3 DNA sequence: TGTGCCAGCAGCTTAGCAGGGTTGGCGGCGGATGAGCAGTACTTC. Its protein is CASSLAGLAADEQYF.